The rows below give T cell receptor beta chains drawn from one sample of a study of shared clonotypes between healthy human individuals. TCRdb's table, derived via immunoSEQ multiplex PCR, lists solely in-frame clones and lacks some. Of around 700,000 clones in the sample, approximately 75% were seen once. Sequencing was carried out using memory CD4+ T cells sorted from blood. The origin of the receptors is a woman aged 25 to 39 in good health. The CDR3 runs from the conserved cysteine through the conserved F or W. The D gene is left open where the match is weak. Size is omitted from some rows. Given values are once, few, many or a class for expanded clones.

-	TRBJ2-1	-	TRBV19	TGTGCCATGGGGGAGTGGAATGAGCAGTTCTTC	CAMGEWNEQFF
few	TRBJ1-5	-	TRBV29-1	TGCAGCGTTAAGGCCTCGGATCAGCCCCAGCATTTT	CSVKASDQPQHF
-	TRBJ1-4	-	TRBV5-8	TGTGCCAGCAGCTTTGGTCGCACCAAGGGCGAAAAACTGTTTTTT	CASSFGRTKGEKLFF
few	TRBJ2-6	-	TRBV19	TGTGCCAGTAGGGGGGTTAACTCTGGGGCCAACGTCCTGACTTTC	CASRGVNSGANVLTF
-	TRBJ1-2	TRBD1	TRBV27	TGTGCCAGCAGTACCGGACAGGGTAGGGGCTACACCTTC	CASSTGQGRGYTF
-	TRBJ2-3	-	TRBV28	TGTGCCAGCAGTTTGTTTGGTGGTCCTAGCACAGATACGCAGTATTTT	CASSLFGGPSTDTQYF
-	TRBJ1-1	-	TRBV11-2	TGTGCCAGCAGCTTAGGTCGGGGAGGGCTGGGGGTGAACACTGAAGCTTTCTTT	CASSLGRGGLGVNTEAFF
-	TRBJ2-5	TRBD2	TRBV5-1	TGCGCCAGCAGCTCATTAACGGGAGGATCGGGGGAGACCCAGTACTTC	CASSSLTGGSGETQYF
-	TRBJ2-7	-	TRBV11-2	TGTGCCAGCAGCTTAGGTTCGAACCCCCGGGCCTACGAGCAGTACTTC	CASSLGSNPRAYEQYF
many	TRBJ1-2	TRBD1	TRBV7-3	TGTGCCAGCAGCTTATGGCAGCGGCAGGGGGCTGGCTACACCTTC	CASSLWQRQGAGYTF
-	TRBJ1-4	TRBD1	TRBV19	TGTGCCAGTAAAAGGGGACAGCTAAATGAAAAACTGTTTTTT	CASKRGQLNEKLFF
few	TRBJ2-1	-	TRBV2	TGTGCCAGCAGCCCCCCAGGGCTGATCCGGGATGAGCAGTTCTTC	CASSPPGLIRDEQFF
-	TRBJ2-3	TRBD2	TRBV5-8	TGTGCCAGCAGCTTGGAGACAACAGCGGGATCGACAGATACGCAGTATTTT	CASSLETTAGSTDTQYF
-	TRBJ1-5	-	TRBV25-1	TGTGCCGCCGGCGGCCAGAACAATCAGCCCCAGCATTTT	CAAGGQNNQPQHF
-	TRBJ1-1	TRBD1	TRBV7-2	TGTGCCAGCAGCTTAAGGACAGGGGGTGGCACTGAAGCTTTCTTT	CASSLRTGGGTEAFF
-	TRBJ2-5	-	TRBV11-2	TGTGCCAGCAGCTTAGGAAGGGGTGAGACCCAGTACTTC	CASSLGRGETQYF
many	TRBJ2-7	-	TRBV27	TGTGCCAGCAGTTTTTCACAGGGACCCTACGAGCAGTACTTC	CASSFSQGPYEQYF
-	TRBJ2-7	-	TRBV19	TGTGCCAGTAGTGCCCACAACCGCTACGAGCAGTACTTC	CASSAHNRYEQYF
-	TRBJ2-1	TRBD2	TRBV19	TGTGCCAGTAGTATCCCGCCTAGCGGTGGGTACAATGAGCAGTTCTTC	CASSIPPSGGYNEQFF
-	TRBJ1-4	TRBD1	TRBV14	TGTGCCAGCAGCCATGGTACAGGGGGAAGACTGTTTTTT	CASSHGTGGRLFF
once	TRBJ2-7	-	TRBV19	TGTGCCAGTAGGGTACAGGGAAGCTCCTACGAGCAGTACTTC	CASRVQGSSYEQYF
few	TRBJ2-1	TRBD1	TRBV5-1	TGCGCCAGCTACTCGGACAGGGCTGGTGAGCAGTTCTTC	CASYSDRAGEQFF
-	TRBJ1-3	-	TRBV11-2	TGTGCCAGCAGCTTTAGGGGAACCGGAGCTGGAAACACCATATATTTT	CASSFRGTGAGNTIYF
-	TRBJ2-3	-	TRBV7-3	TGTGCCAGCAGCTTAAAGGGGTGGATGAGGACAAGCACAGATACGCAGTATTTT	CASSLKGWMRTSTDTQYF
-	TRBJ1-1	-	TRBV6-1	TGTGCCAGCATTCGGCAGAGGGACACTGAAGCTTTCTTT	CASIRQRDTEAFF
-	TRBJ2-7	-	TRBV21-1	TGTGCCAGCAGAATTAAATCGACTAGCGATATGAGCGAGCAGTACTTC	CASRIKSTSDMSEQYF
-	TRBJ2-1	TRBD2	TRBV12-5	TGTGCTAGTGGTTTGGGACTAGCGGATAAGCAGTTCTTC	CASGLGLADKQFF
-	TRBJ2-4	-	TRBV7-9	TGTGCCAGCAGCTTAACGTCGGGACTGGTAGCCAAAAACATTCAGTACTTC	CASSLTSGLVAKNIQYF
few	TRBJ1-3	-	TRBV2	TGTGCCAGCGAGGGCTACTCTGGAAACACCATATATTTT	CASEGYSGNTIYF
few	TRBJ2-3	TRBD2	TRBV7-9	TGTGCCAGCAGCTTAGGATCCTCTAGCGGGAGCACAGATACGCAGTATTTT	CASSLGSSSGSTDTQYF
-	TRBJ2-2	-	TRBV7-8	TGTGCCAGCAGCCCCCTGGCAGGTCTAGGGAACACCGGGGAGCTGTTTTTT	CASSPLAGLGNTGELFF
-	TRBJ2-7	-	TRBV6-6	TGTGCCAGCAGTTACGGGCTCAAAGGGGAGCACGAGCAGTACTTC	CASSYGLKGEHEQYF
-	TRBJ2-1	-	TRBV21-1	TGTGCCAGCAGCGCTCGAGGGGATGAGCAGTTCTTC	CASSARGDEQFF
-	TRBJ1-2	TRBD1	TRBV28	TGTGCCAGCAATCAACCCTGGACAGGGGTTAACTATGGCTACACCTTC	CASNQPWTGVNYGYTF
few	TRBJ2-3	-	TRBV7-9	TGTGCCAGCAGCTTTCGACAGCGGAATGTAGATACGCAGTATTTT	CASSFRQRNVDTQYF
once	TRBJ2-5	-	TRBV7-5	TGTGCCAGCAGCTCATATTCCGAAGAGACCCAGTACTTC	CASSSYSEETQYF
few	TRBJ2-1	-	TRBV12-5	TGTGCTAGTGGTGTCTCCTACAATGAGCAGTTCTTC	CASGVSYNEQFF
-	TRBJ2-7	-	TRBV7-3	TGTGCCAGCAGCTTATTATGGGAGACCTCCTACGAGCAGTACTTC	CASSLLWETSYEQYF
few	TRBJ2-1	-	TRBV5-1	TGCGCCAGCAGCTTGGACACCTACTCCTACAATGAGCAGTTCTTC	CASSLDTYSYNEQFF
-	TRBJ2-7	-	TRBV10-2	TGCGCCAGCAGTGAGGTAGGCGGATCGAGCTCCTACGAGCAGTACTTC	CASSEVGGSSSYEQYF
-	TRBJ1-1	TRBD1	TRBV7-9	TGTGCCAGCAGCCCGACAGGGTTCACTGAAGCTTTCTTT	CASSPTGFTEAFF
-	TRBJ2-6	TRBD2	TRBV10-2	TGCGCCAGCGGGGACGACCGGGGGGCTGGGGCCAACGTCCTGACTTTC	CASGDDRGAGANVLTF
once	TRBJ2-1	-	TRBV7-2	TGTGCCAGCAGCCCAGGCTTGAGCTCCTACAATGAGCAGTTCTTC	CASSPGLSSYNEQFF
once	TRBJ1-1	-	TRBV5-1	TGCGCCAGCGTCCTCGGGGGGGCGGACACTGAAGCTTTCTTT	CASVLGGADTEAFF
-	TRBJ1-5	-	TRBV30	TGTGCCTGGAGTGTACGGGGGGGGGCGAATCAGCCCCAGCATTTT	CAWSVRGGANQPQHF
few	TRBJ1-1	-	TRBV5-1	TGCGCCAGCAGCTGGGACGGACTTTCTAACACTGAAGCTTTCTTT	CASSWDGLSNTEAFF
-	TRBJ1-2	-	TRBV5-4	TGTGCCAGCAACCATAACGACAGATTGGGCTATGGCTACACCTTC	CASNHNDRLGYGYTF
once	TRBJ1-3	-	TRBV11-1	TGTGCCAGCAGCCGGGACCTAAACTCTGGAAACACCATATATTTT	CASSRDLNSGNTIYF
-	TRBJ1-1	-	TRBV6-1	TGTGCCAGCAATCTAGCCCAGGCAGATGAAGCTTTCTTT	CASNLAQADEAFF
-	TRBJ2-5	-	TRBV5-1	TGCGCCAGCAGCTTGGAAGGAGGGGAAGAGACCCAGTACTTC	CASSLEGGEETQYF
-	TRBJ2-7	-	TRBV18	TGTGCCAGCTCACCCGGGCAGGGCACAAGAAACGAGCAGTACTTC	CASSPGQGTRNEQYF
-	TRBJ1-4	TRBD1	TRBV6-1	TGTGCCAGCAGTGAACTCGGGACAGGGGTAAATTGGTGGGAAAAACTGTTTTTT	CASSELGTGVNWWEKLFF
-	TRBJ1-1	-	TRBV27	TGTGCCAGCAGTCCCAGGACACGCATGAACACTGAAGCTTTCTTT	CASSPRTRMNTEAFF
-	TRBJ2-7	-	TRBV28	TGTGCCAGCCAGGAACAGGGCTACGAGCAGTACTTC	CASQEQGYEQYF